This entry lists 5 T cell receptor beta chains sequenced from one sample in a study of T cell clones after liver transplantation. Libraries were prepared by immunoSEQ multiplex PCR; TCRdb keeps only in-frame clonotypes and omits some of them. The table includes just over 9,000 clones, 60% to 80% detected once. The sample was CD8+ T cells from blood, taken before liver transplant. The receptors were sampled from a human donor who received a liver transplant.

The chain joins TRBV19 to TRBJ2-6; a weak D match, TRBD1 (5 bases). This CDR3 contains 18 residues. CDR1 is LNHDA, CDR2 SQIVND, per germline (reference sequence). Deletions cut 5 bases from V and 0 bases from J, with 17 bases between. CDR3 protein: CASSPFAGDSSGANVLTF. CDR3 coding DNA: TGTGCCAGTAGTCCTTTTGCAGGAGACAGCTCTGGGGCCAACGTCCTGACTTTC.

The chain uses TRBV14 and TRBJ1-5, with D maybe TRBD1 (5 bases). This CDR3 is 14 amino acids long. Germline values: CDR1 SGHDN, CDR2 FVKESK. V was shortened by 4 bases and J by 6 bases, with 13 bases between the two germline ends. The CDR3 loop is CASSPLGVTQPQHF. CDR3 nucleotides: TGTGCCAGCAGCCCCCTAGGGGTAACTCAGCCCCAGCATTTT.

This clone was recorded a few times. The chain carries TRBV28 and TRBJ1-1, with 9 bases that match TRBD1. Germline CDR1 reads MDHEN; CDR2 reads SYDVKM. The CDR3 length is 15 residues. V was clipped by 5 bases and J by 0 bases; unmatched bases: 4. CDR3 sequence: CASSPDRGMNTEAFF. The DNA for the CDR3 is TGTGCCAGCAGTCCTGACAGGGGGATGAACACTGAAGCTTTCTTT.

A few counts support this clone. The chain carries TRBV4-2 and TRBJ2-1, with D tentatively TRBD1 (6 bases). Per germline, CDR1 LGHNA and CDR2 YNFKEQ. V lost 0 bases to trimming and J lost 8 bases, with 17 bases between them. The CDR3 extends over 16 amino acids. The CDR3 region has the DNA TGTGCCAGCAGCCAAGAGGATTTTACAGGGTTTGATGAGCAGTTCTTC. Translated, it gives CASSQEDFTGFDEQFF.

The chain recombines TRBV27 with TRBJ2-7; maybe TRBD2 (7 bases). This CDR3 spans 15 amino acids. The V and J ends lost 4 bases and 4 bases respectively, with 17 bases between them. Germline V gene data show CDR1 as MNHEY and CDR2 as SMNVEV (reference sequence). The CDR3 sequence is CASSSYGGGGYEQYF. CDR3 sequence (DNA): TGTGCCAGCAGTTCTTACGGGGGAGGGGGTTACGAGCAGTACTTC.